Following are 32 T cell receptor beta chains from one sample sequenced in a study of blood T cell repertoires in COVID-19. Method: immunoSEQ multiplex PCR; TCRdb's copy keeps in-frame clones and lacks some. Of roughly 150,000 clones listed, around four fifths are singletons. The sequenced material came from peripheral blood. The receptors shown here come from a man in his 70s with acute or convalescent COVID-19.

The chain is built from TRBV28 and TRBJ2-7, with D possibly matching TRBD2 (5 bases). CDR3 length: 14 residues. Germline V lookup: CDR1 MDHEN, CDR2 SYDVKM. The germline V and J ends were trimmed by 5 bases and 3 bases, with 14 bases remaining between them. The CDR3 spells CASSPRGNLYEQYF. In nucleotides, the CDR3 is TGTGCCAGCAGTCCCCGGGGTAACCTCTACGAGCAGTACTTC.

The chain has TRBV18 and TRBJ2-5, with 13 bases lining up with TRBD2. The CDR3 consists of 16 residues. Germline V CDR1 and CDR2: KGHSH, LQKENI. J was trimmed by 2 bases and V by 3 bases; bases with no gene match: 3. This CDR3 is CASSPLTSGGQETQYF. The CDR3 nucleotides are TGTGCCAGCTCACCCTTGACTAGCGGGGGGCAAGAGACCCAGTACTTC.

CDR3 sequence: CASSESGENTEAFF. The CDR3 DNA sequence: TGCGCCAGCAGTGAGTCAGGGGAGAACACTGAAGCTTTCTTT. V is TRBV10-1 and J is TRBJ1-1; D is perhaps TRBD1 (5 bases). Per the germline V gene, CDR1 is WNHNN and CDR2 is SYGVQD (reference sequence). Trimming removed 0 bases at V and 1 base at J, with 6 bases between. The CDR3 has 14 amino acids.

V usage is TRBV5-5 and J usage is TRBJ2-2; maybe TRBD1 (6 bases). The CDR3 contains 15 residues. Germline lookup yields CDR1 SGHKS and CDR2 YYEKEE (reference sequence). Deletions cut 6 bases from V and 1 base from J, with 13 bases between. CDR3 amino acids: CASNPQGLNTGELFF. The CDR3 DNA sequence: TGTGCCAGCAATCCTCAGGGGCTGAACACCGGGGAGCTGTTTTTT.

The rearrangement uses TRBV11-3 and TRBJ2-7; weak D call: TRBD1 (6 bases). V gave up 5 bases and J gave up 6 bases, with 11 bases separating them. Germline V gives CDR1 SGHNT, CDR2 YENEEA. The CDR3 is 12 residues long. The CDR3 protein is CASSAGVAEQYF. As DNA, the CDR3 is TGTGCCAGCAGCGCAGGGGTAGCCGAGCAGTACTTC.

CDR3 nucleotide sequence: TGTGCCACCAGCAGAGGGGGTGGGAGGTCGAACACCGGGGAGCTGTTTTTT. Protein product: CATSRGGGRSNTGELFF. This chain connects TRBV15 to TRBJ2-2, with a tentative D call TRBD2 (6 bases). The CDR3 has 17 amino acids. Trimming removed 1 base at V and 0 bases at J, with 12 bases between. Germline V gene lookup returns CDR1 LNHNV and CDR2 YYDKDF (reference sequence).

This chain connects TRBV5-1 to TRBJ2-7; TRBD2 agrees at 11 bases. The CDR3 is made up of 17 amino acids. Germline V gene data show CDR1 as SGHRS and CDR2 as YFSETQ. The ends lost 3 bases at V and 1 base at J; junction bases unmatched: 9. The DNA for the CDR3 is TGCGCCAGCAGCTCCGTTCCTAGCGGGAGGCTATCCTACGAGCAGTACTTC. The encoded protein is CASSSVPSGRLSYEQYF.

Many counts were recorded for this clone. The rearrangement links TRBV10-3 to TRBJ1-4; 7 bases align to TRBD1. Germline V lookup: CDR1 ENHRY, CDR2 SYGVKD. Germline trimming cut 7 bases from V and 3 bases from J; bases unmatched to any gene: 8. This CDR3 comprises 15 residues. CDR3 amino acids: CAINNRQGPNEKLFF. DNA of the CDR3: TGTGCCATCAACAACCGACAGGGTCCTAATGAAAAACTGTTTTTT.

V is TRBV5-4 and J is TRBJ2-2; 10 bases are a match to TRBD1. J was trimmed by 6 bases and V by 4 bases; bases with no gene match: 9. This CDR3 region has 16 residues. Germline-derived CDR1 and CDR2 are SGHNT and YYREEE (reference sequence). The chain's CDR3 is CASSPTGQGYSGELFF. The CDR3 nucleotides read TGTGCCAGCAGCCCGACGGGACAGGGGTATTCCGGGGAGCTGTTTTTT.

The sample holds a few counts of this clone. The gene calls are TRBV7-9 and TRBJ2-3, with TRBD1 as a possible D gene (5 bases). Germline V gene data show CDR1 as SEHNR and CDR2 as FQNEAQ (reference sequence). The CDR3 is made up of 12 amino acids. Deletions cut 3 bases from V and 6 bases from J, with 7 bases between. CDR3 DNA sequence: TGTGCCAGCAGCTTTGACAGTGATACGCAGTATTTT. Translating gives CASSFDSDTQYF.

The chain carries TRBV12-3 or TRBV12-4 and TRBJ2-7; 7 nucleotides line up with TRBD2. J was trimmed by 3 bases and V by 3 bases; bases with no gene match: 2. There are 13 residues in the CDR3. CDR3 bases: TGTGCCAGCAGTTTGGGAGGGAGCTACGAGCAGTACTTC. Protein product: CASSLGGSYEQYF.

V and J are TRBV6-5 and TRBJ2-5; D is ambiguous. Germline CDR1 reads MNHEY; CDR2 reads SVGAGI. V was cut by 0 bases and J by 3 bases, with 5 bases left in between. The CDR3 contains 13 residues. The CDR3 loop reads CASSYSSKETQYF. Here the CDR3 DNA reads TGTGCCAGCAGTTACTCTTCTAAAGAGACCCAGTACTTC.

This clone was found a few times. CDR3 bases: TGTGCCAGCAGCGTAGGACTAGTCGGCCAAGAGACCCAGTACTTC. Translated: CASSVGLVGQETQYF. The rearrangement joins TRBV9 to TRBJ2-5, with a tentative D call TRBD2 (6 bases). Trimming left V 0 bases short and J 1 base short, with 10 bases between. There are 15 residues in the CDR3. The V gene's germline CDR1 is SGDLS and CDR2 YYNGEE.

This clone was recorded only once. The chain links TRBV7-2 to TRBJ1-6, with D perhaps TRBD1 (6 bases). V was trimmed by 3 bases and J by 8 bases, leaving 17 bases between them. Germline CDR1 and CDR2: SGHTA and FQGNSA. The CDR3 runs 16 residues. The DNA for the CDR3 is TGTGCCAGCAGCTTGGGGCAGGGGAAAAGAGATTCACCCCTCCACTTT. Translating it yields CASSLGQGKRDSPLHF. Together with reference TRBV7-2 and TRBJ1-6, the CDR3 gives the full variable domain: GAGVSQSPSNKVTEKGKDVELRCDPISGHTALYWYRQSLGQGLEFLIYFQGNSAPDKSGLPSDRFSAERTGGSVSTLTIQRTQQEDSAVYLCASSLGQGKRDSPLHFGNGTRLTVT.

The chain has TRBV6-5 and TRBJ2-7, with D unresolved. Per the germline V gene, CDR1 is MNHEY and CDR2 is SVGAGI. This CDR3 comprises 12 residues. The V end was cut by 2 bases, the J end by 2 bases, with 4 bases between. CDR3 residues: CASSYDTYEQYF. The CDR3 DNA reads as TGTGCCAGCAGTTACGACACCTACGAGCAGTACTTC.

The chain is built from TRBV3-1 (or the pseudogene TRBV3-2) and TRBJ1-2; the D gene is possibly TRBD1 (6 bases). This CDR3 has 14 amino acids. V lost 6 bases to trimming and J lost 4 bases, with 15 bases between them. Germline loops: CDR1 LGHDT, CDR2 YNNKEL (reference sequence). CDR3 nucleotide sequence: TGTGCCAGCAGACGGGGACAACCTGGCTATGGCTACACCTTC. Its protein is CASRRGQPGYGYTF.

This chain connects TRBV5-1 to TRBJ1-6; D unclear. V was trimmed by 0 bases and J by 8 bases, leaving 6 bases between them. This CDR3 has 13 residues. Germline-derived CDR1 and CDR2 are SGHRS and YFSETQ. As DNA, the CDR3 is TGCGCCAGCAGCTTGGGTACGGATTCACCCCTCCACTTT. Its protein product is CASSLGTDSPLHF.

V gene TRBV3-1 (or the pseudogene TRBV3-2) combines with J gene TRBJ2-3, with 13 bases identical to TRBD2. There are 18 residues in the CDR3. Per germline, CDR1 LGHDT and CDR2 YNNKEL (reference sequence). V was clipped by 1 base and J by 0 bases; unmatched bases: 4. CDR3 region: CASSQGTSGRDSTDTQYF. As DNA, the CDR3 is TGTGCCAGCAGCCAAGGTACTAGCGGGAGGGACAGCACAGATACGCAGTATTTT.

In this sample, this clone turned up once. The chain combines TRBV11-3 with TRBJ2-3; D possibly corresponds to TRBD1 (6 bases). CDR3 length: 15 residues. Trimming shortened V by 0 bases and J by 4 bases, and 11 bases separated the two germline ends. The V gene's germline CDR1 is SGHNT and CDR2 YENEEA. The CDR3, as DNA: TGTGCCAGCAGCTTAGATCAGGGGCCATCAGATACGCAGTATTTT. This sequence encodes CASSLDQGPSDTQYF.

This clone has just a few counts. The chain has TRBV18 and TRBJ2-1; D call uncertain. There are 16 residues in the CDR3. CDR1 is KGHSH, CDR2 LQKENI, per germline. Deletions cut 3 bases from V and 6 bases from J, with 18 bases between. The CDR3 DNA reads as TGTGCCAGCTCACCTCCAAGTCGGTCGTCGCGCAATGAGCAGTTCTTC. Translation: CASSPPSRSSRNEQFF.

This chain uses TRBV29-1 with TRBJ2-1, with D possibly being TRBD1 (5 bases). This CDR3 is 13 amino acids long. The germline V and J ends were trimmed by 7 bases and 9 bases, with 19 bases remaining between them. CDR1 is SQVTM, CDR2 ANQGSEA, per germline. CDR3 amino acids: CSAHIQRRGEQFF. CDR3 bases: TGCAGCGCCCACATCCAAAGAAGGGGTGAGCAGTTCTTC.

J is TRBJ1-1 and V is TRBV2; 9 bases match TRBD1. J was trimmed by 1 base and V by 4 bases; bases with no gene match: 7. The CDR3 covers 16 residues. The germline V gene encodes CDR1 SNHLY and CDR2 FYNNEI. CDR3 in amino acids: CASSGPGQGENTEAFF. The CDR3 DNA follows: TGTGCCAGCAGTGGCCCGGGACAGGGTGAGAACACTGAAGCTTTCTTT.

This sequence joins TRBV10-1 and TRBJ2-3, with D tentatively TRBD2 (6 bases). Germline CDR1 reads WNHNN; CDR2 reads SYGVQD (reference sequence). Between the trimmed V and J ends, which lost 4 bases and 3 bases, there was a span of 14 bases. This CDR3 has 15 residues. The CDR3 region is CASSGTSGRTDTQYF. CDR3 sequence (DNA): TGCGCCAGCAGTGGAACTTCTGGGAGGACAGATACGCAGTATTTT.

V gene TRBV5-6 combines with J gene TRBJ2-1; 10 bases line up with TRBD1. J lost 1 base, V lost 4 bases, and 2 bases had no gene match. From germline, CDR1 is SGHDT and CDR2 YYEEEE. This CDR3 region has 15 residues. The CDR3 loop is CASSAGQGSYNEQFF. The CDR3 DNA is TGTGCCAGCAGCGCGGGACAGGGGTCCTACAATGAGCAGTTCTTC.

The chain combines TRBV5-1 with TRBJ2-1; 9 nucleotides align to TRBD1. V lost 4 bases to trimming and J lost 4 bases; unmatched junction nucleotides: 6. CDR3 length: 15 amino acids. Germline V gene lookup returns CDR1 SGHRS and CDR2 YFSETQ. The CDR3: CASSPYDRGYNEQFF. The CDR3 DNA is TGCGCCAGCAGCCCGTACGACAGGGGGTACAATGAGCAGTTCTTC.

There are a few counts of this clone. CDR3 protein: CASSQDDGIGNTIYF. The CDR3 DNA reads TGTGCCAGCAGCCAAGATGACGGGATTGGAAACACCATATATTTT. V usage is TRBV4-2 and J usage is TRBJ1-3; D is uncertain. Trimming took off 0 bases at V and 3 bases at J, with 9 bases between the two ends. Germline V gives CDR1 LGHNA, CDR2 YNFKEQ. The CDR3 extends over 15 amino acids.

The V call is TRBV6-5, the J call TRBJ2-7; D unresolved. Trimming left V 7 bases short and J 2 bases short, with 15 bases between. CDR1 is MNHEY and CDR2 is SVGAGI in the germline V gene. The CDR3 loop spans 14 amino acids. The CDR3 DNA reads TGTGCCAGCATCCCCCCTGGGCAGACCTACGAGCAGTACTTC. Translating gives CASIPPGQTYEQYF.

The gene calls are TRBV24-1 and TRBJ2-5; D might be TRBD2 (6 bases). This CDR3 has 16 residues. Looked up from germline, CDR1 is KGHDR and CDR2 is SFDVKD. V was shortened by 3 bases and J by 5 bases, with 18 bases between the two germline ends. The CDR3 region is CATSDGRRGGHETQYF. For the CDR3, the DNA is TGTGCCACCAGTGATGGCCGTAGGGGAGGACATGAGACCCAGTACTTC.

The rearrangement joins TRBV5-1 to TRBJ1-2, with 12 nucleotides matching TRBD1. Trimming took 4 bases from V and 4 from J; bases not matched to a gene: 17. The CDR3 is 19 amino acids. The V gene's germline CDR1 is SGHRS and CDR2 YFSETQ. Here the CDR3 reads CASSTGDRGLVSSIYGYTF. The CDR3 DNA reads as TGCGCCAGCAGCACGGGGGACAGGGGGCTCGTGTCTTCCATCTATGGCTACACCTTC.

V and J are TRBV7-8 and TRBJ2-7; 7 bases align to TRBD1. The junction had 3 bases not matched to a gene; V was cut back by 4 bases and J by 6 bases. Germline V gene data show CDR1 as SGHVS and CDR2 as FQNEAQ. CDR3 size: 12 residues. The chain's CDR3 is CASSSQGFEQYF. Here the CDR3 DNA reads TGTGCCAGCAGCTCACAGGGGTTCGAGCAGTACTTC.

The chain employs TRBV30 and TRBJ2-7, with D maybe TRBD2 (7 bases). CDR3 length: 13 amino acids. Germline V gene data show CDR1 as GTSNPN and CDR2 as SVGIG (reference sequence). Trimming took off 8 bases at V and 5 bases at J, with 19 bases between the two ends. This CDR3 is CAGASLGGDEQYF. CDR3 sequence (DNA): TGTGCCGGCGCGTCTTTAGGGGGGGACGAGCAGTACTTC.

The gene calls are TRBV27 and TRBJ1-2, with D possibly being TRBD1 (6 bases). The CDR3 has 17 residues. Trimming cost V 3 bases and J 8 bases, with 25 bases left between them. Germline CDR1 and CDR2: MNHEY and SMNVEV (reference sequence). CDR3 region: CASSFITTGLGKRGYTF. CDR3 nucleotides: TGTGCCAGCAGTTTTATTACGACAGGCTTGGGAAAAAGGGGCTACACCTTC.